This is a list of T cell receptor beta chains from one sample in a study of T cell clones after liver transplantation. Repertoires were generated with immunoSEQ multiplex PCR, while TCRdb's copy carries only in-frame clones and drops some. The table shows about 5,000 clones, with more than 40% occurring only once. The antigens these receptors bind are not known. Sequences were obtained from CD4+ T cells from cultured PBMCs. The receptors derive from a human patient who received a liver transplant. The graft donor may be the source of some T cells. Each CDR3 is given with its conserved first and last residue. The order of the fields is V gene, clone size, D gene, J gene, CDR3 length, CDR3 protein, CDR3 DNA. A D gene is named only where the DNA matches it firmly. The size entry is marked missing in some rows and otherwise reads once, few, many or a size class.

V: TRBV7-2; size: .; D: .; J: TRBJ2-4; length: 14; CDR3: CASSPDSTVNIQYF; DNA: TGTGCCAGCAGCCCGGACAGTACAGTAAACATTCAGTACTTC
V: TRBV20-1; size: medium-sized; D: .; J: TRBJ1-1; length: 11; CDR3: CSASRGTEAFF; DNA: TGCAGTGCTAGTAGGGGGACTGAAGCTTTCTTT
V: TRBV10-3; size: .; D: TRBD2; J: TRBJ2-1; length: 13; CDR3: CAISASGRVEQFF; DNA: TGTGCCATCAGTGCTAGCGGGAGAGTCGAGCAGTTCTTC
V: TRBV11-3; size: medium-sized; D: TRBD1; J: TRBJ2-5; length: 15; CDR3: CASSLGGTGGETQYF; DNA: TGTGCCAGCAGCTTAGGTGGGACAGGTGGAGAGACCCAGTACTTC
V: TRBV5-4; size: medium-sized; D: TRBD2; J: TRBJ2-2; length: 17; CDR3: CASSSATSGSPGGELFF; DNA: TGTGCCAGCAGCTCCGCAACTAGCGGGAGCCCCGGGGGGGAGCTGTTTTTT
V: TRBV4-1; size: .; D: .; J: TRBJ2-1; length: 16; CDR3: CASSRLVGGQVRSPFF; DNA: TGCGCCAGCAGCCGCCTAGTTGGGGGGCAGGTTCGTAGTCCGTTCTTC
V: TRBV11-2; size: .; D: .; J: TRBJ2-7; length: 12; CDR3: CASRQSAHEQYF; DNA: TGTGCCAGCCGACAGTCAGCCCACGAGCAGTACTTC
V: TRBV14; size: .; D: .; J: TRBJ1-3; length: 15; CDR3: CASSQIGGRRNTIYF; DNA: TGTGCCAGCAGCCAAATCGGGGGTAGGCGGAACACCATATATTTT
V: TRBV29-1; size: .; D: .; J: TRBJ1-2; length: 13; CDR3: CSVEKPSGAGYTF; DNA: TGCAGCGTTGAAAAGCCGTCGGGCGCTGGCTACACCTTC
V: TRBV5-5; size: .; D: .; J: TRBJ2-5; length: 15; CDR3: CASSHDGGAGETQYF; DNA: TGTGCCAGCAGCCATGACGGGGGCGCCGGGGAGACCCAGTACTTC
V: TRBV27; size: large; D: TRBD1; J: TRBJ2-7; length: 14; CDR3: CASRLQGAMEEQYF; DNA: TGTGCCAGCAGACTACAGGGGGCAATGGAAGAGCAGTACTTC
V: TRBV5-1; size: .; D: .; J: TRBJ1-5; length: 13; CDR3: CASSLDFSQPQHF; DNA: TGCGCCAGCAGCTTGGACTTCTCCCAGCCCCAGCATTTT
V: TRBV10-3; size: medium-sized; D: TRBD1; J: TRBJ1-1; length: 15; CDR3: CAIRTGQGRNTEAFF; DNA: TGTGCCATCAGGACCGGACAGGGACGGAACACTGAAGCTTTCTTT
V: TRBV28; size: .; D: .; J: TRBJ1-3; length: 15; CDR3: CASMEGGYSGNTIYF; DNA: TGTGCCAGCATGGAGGGGGGCTACTCTGGAAACACCATATATTTT
V: TRBV27; size: .; D: .; J: TRBJ2-1; length: 14; CDR3: CASRKGSPINEQFF; DNA: TGTGCCAGCCGGAAGGGTTCTCCAATTAATGAGCAGTTCTTC
V: TRBV7-8; size: .; D: .; J: TRBJ1-3; length: 14; CDR3: CASSSNRAGNTIYF; DNA: TGTGCCAGCAGCTCCAACAGGGCTGGAAACACCATATATTTT
V: TRBV5-1; size: medium-sized; D: .; J: TRBJ2-1; length: 14; CDR3: CASSLAGADNEQFF; DNA: TGCGCCAGCAGCTTGGCAGGCGCGGACAATGAGCAGTTCTTC
V: TRBV6-5; size: .; D: .; J: TRBJ2-7; length: 15; CDR3: CASSLPTGSSYEQYF; DNA: TGTGCCAGCAGCCTTCCTACAGGGAGCTCCTACGAGCAGTACTTC
V: TRBV2; size: medium-sized; D: .; J: TRBJ2-7; length: 13; CDR3: CASRGDGPYEQYF; DNA: TGTGCCAGCAGGGGGGACGGACCCTACGAGCAGTACTTC
V: TRBV30; size: .; D: TRBD1; J: TRBJ1-2; length: 14; CDR3: CAWSRDRYFYGYTF; DNA: TGTGCCTGGAGCCGGGACAGGTATTTCTATGGCTACACCTTC
V: TRBV7-3; size: medium-sized; D: TRBD2; J: TRBJ2-2; length: 18; CDR3: CASSKQGGLAGVTGELFF; DNA: TGTGCCAGCAGCAAACAGGGGGGACTAGCGGGTGTCACCGGGGAGCTGTTTTTT
V: TRBV28; size: few; D: .; J: TRBJ2-1; length: 13; CDR3: CASSLSNGNEQFF; DNA: TGTGCCAGCAGTTTATCTAACGGGAATGAGCAGTTCTTC
V: TRBV5-1; size: .; D: .; J: TRBJ2-3; length: 16; CDR3: CASSLGGTGSTDTQYF; DNA: TGCGCCAGCAGCTTGGGAGGGACGGGGTCCACAGATACGCAGTATTTT
V: TRBV19; size: .; D: .; J: TRBJ1-5; length: 12; CDR3: CASGFGNQPQHF; DNA: TGTGCCAGTGGATTCGGCAATCAGCCCCAGCATTTT
V: TRBV19; size: .; D: TRBD2; J: TRBJ2-2; length: 17; CDR3: CASTTGLAGPNTGELFF; DNA: TGTGCCAGTACTACGGGACTAGCGGGGCCGAACACCGGGGAGCTGTTTTTT
V: TRBV5-5; size: once; D: TRBD1; J: TRBJ2-7; length: 13; CDR3: CASSFQGAYEQYF; DNA: TGTGCCAGCAGCTTTCAGGGGGCGTACGAGCAGTACTTC
V: TRBV18; size: few; D: .; J: TRBJ1-3; length: 14; CDR3: CASSQDISGNTIYF; DNA: TGTGCCAGCTCACAGGACATCTCTGGAAACACCATATATTTT
V: TRBV6-5; size: few; D: .; J: TRBJ1-1; length: 15; CDR3: CASSDSGSLNTEAFF; DNA: TGTGCCAGCAGTGACTCCGGTTCCCTGAACACTGAAGCTTTCTTT
V: TRBV7-6; size: medium-sized; D: .; J: TRBJ1-1; length: 16; CDR3: CASSLNSGGLNTEAFF; DNA: TGTGCCAGCAGCTTAAATTCGGGGGGCCTGAACACTGAAGCTTTCTTT
V: TRBV28; size: medium-sized; D: .; J: TRBJ2-7; length: 13; CDR3: CASSLTLDYEQYF; DNA: TGTGCCAGCAGTTTAACCCTGGACTACGAGCAGTACTTC